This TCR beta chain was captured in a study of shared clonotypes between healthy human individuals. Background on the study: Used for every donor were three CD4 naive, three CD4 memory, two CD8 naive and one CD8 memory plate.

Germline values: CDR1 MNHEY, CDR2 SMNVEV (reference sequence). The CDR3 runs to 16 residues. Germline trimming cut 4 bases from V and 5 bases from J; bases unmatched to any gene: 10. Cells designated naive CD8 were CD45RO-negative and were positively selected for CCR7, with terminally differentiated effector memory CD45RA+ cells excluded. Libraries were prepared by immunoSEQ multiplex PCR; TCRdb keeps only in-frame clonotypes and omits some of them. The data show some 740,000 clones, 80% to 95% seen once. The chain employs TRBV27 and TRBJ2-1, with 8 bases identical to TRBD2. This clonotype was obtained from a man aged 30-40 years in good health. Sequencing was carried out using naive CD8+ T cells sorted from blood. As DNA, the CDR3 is TGTGCCAGCAGTTGGTCAGCGGGAGTTATCGACAATGAGCAGTTCTTC. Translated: CASSWSAGVIDNEQFF.